This is a list of T cell receptor beta chains from one sample in a study of shared clonotypes between healthy human individuals. Sequenced by immunoSEQ multiplex PCR; TCRdb stores in-frame clones only, minus some. The sample includes about 990,000 clones, 75% to 85% seen only once; the top ten take 0.5% to 0.65%. The sequenced sample was memory CD4+ T cells from PBMCs. These receptors came from a man between 18 and 35 years old in good health. Some clones in this sample may be carry-over from other donors' samples. Each CDR3 is given with its conserved first and last residue. A D gene is named only where the DNA matches it firmly. Size is stated for part of the rows, as once, few or many counts, or as a class when the clone is expanded.

J gene: TRBJ1-2; D gene: -; V gene: TRBV19; clone size: -; CDR3 protein: CASSPPQGRGYTF; CDR3 DNA: TGTGCCAGTAGTCCCCCCCAGGGGCGGGGCTACACCTTC
J gene: TRBJ1-5; D gene: TRBD1; V gene: TRBV2; clone size: -; CDR3 protein: CASSHRTGGYGNQPQHF; CDR3 DNA: TGTGCCAGCAGCCACAGGACAGGGGGGTATGGCAATCAGCCCCAGCATTTT
J gene: TRBJ2-1; D gene: -; V gene: TRBV18; clone size: -; CDR3 protein: CASSPRRKSGNEQFF; CDR3 DNA: TGTGCCAGCTCGCCCCGTCGCAAGAGTGGCAATGAGCAGTTCTTC
J gene: TRBJ1-5; D gene: -; V gene: TRBV5-1; clone size: few; CDR3 protein: CASSLEVDQPQHF; CDR3 DNA: TGCGCCAGCAGCTTGGAAGTGGATCAGCCCCAGCATTTT
J gene: TRBJ2-2; D gene: -; V gene: TRBV10-2; clone size: -; CDR3 protein: CASSDLTRNTGELFF; CDR3 DNA: TGCGCCAGCAGCGACCTGACACGTAACACCGGGGAGCTGTTTTTT
J gene: TRBJ2-7; D gene: TRBD1; V gene: TRBV7-2; clone size: -; CDR3 protein: CASSEQTGGSYEQYF; CDR3 DNA: TGTGCCAGCAGCGAGCAGACAGGGGGCTCCTACGAGCAGTACTTC
J gene: TRBJ2-5; D gene: TRBD1; V gene: TRBV7-7; clone size: many; CDR3 protein: CASSMGQGQETQYF; CDR3 DNA: TGTGCCAGCAGCATGGGACAGGGCCAAGAGACCCAGTACTTC
J gene: TRBJ2-1; D gene: TRBD2; V gene: TRBV4-2; clone size: -; CDR3 protein: CASSRQGLAGGNEQFF; CDR3 DNA: TGTGCCAGCAGCCGGCAGGGACTAGCGGGAGGGAATGAGCAGTTCTTC
J gene: TRBJ2-3; D gene: -; V gene: TRBV7-9; clone size: -; CDR3 protein: CASSERRLVGSISDTQYF; CDR3 DNA: TGTGCCAGCAGCGAAAGGCGTCTCGTCGGGAGCATCTCAGATACGCAGTATTTT
J gene: TRBJ2-5; D gene: -; V gene: TRBV2; clone size: -; CDR3 protein: CASSWDFQETQYF; CDR3 DNA: TGTGCCAGCAGTTGGGACTTCCAAGAGACCCAGTACTTC
J gene: TRBJ2-2; D gene: -; V gene: TRBV10-3; clone size: once; CDR3 protein: CAISTDLLAPSGELFF; CDR3 DNA: TGTGCCATCAGCACGGACCTGCTGGCCCCTTCCGGGGAGCTGTTTTTT
J gene: TRBJ2-3; D gene: -; V gene: TRBV7-9; clone size: -; CDR3 protein: CASSSRLVSTDTQYF; CDR3 DNA: TGTGCCAGCAGCTCGAGACTAGTCAGCACAGATACGCAGTATTTT
J gene: TRBJ2-2; D gene: TRBD1; V gene: TRBV7-3; clone size: -; CDR3 protein: CASSWTGFPGELFF; CDR3 DNA: TGTGCCAGCAGCTGGACAGGGTTCCCCGGGGAGCTGTTTTTT
J gene: TRBJ1-2; D gene: -; V gene: TRBV15; clone size: -; CDR3 protein: CATSRVGGNYGYTF; CDR3 DNA: TGTGCCACCAGCAGAGTGGGAGGGAACTATGGCTACACCTTC
J gene: TRBJ1-1; D gene: TRBD1; V gene: TRBV2; clone size: -; CDR3 protein: CASRGQGQGNTEAFF; CDR3 DNA: TGTGCCAGCAGGGGCCAGGGACAGGGGAACACTGAAGCTTTCTTT
J gene: TRBJ1-4; D gene: TRBD1; V gene: TRBV4-2; clone size: -; CDR3 protein: CASSQVTGGNEKLFF; CDR3 DNA: TGTGCCAGCAGCCAGGTGACAGGGGGCAATGAAAAACTGTTTTTT
J gene: TRBJ1-2; D gene: TRBD1; V gene: TRBV7-9; clone size: -; CDR3 protein: CASRLQGGSDYGYTF; CDR3 DNA: TGTGCCAGCAGACTACAGGGGGGCAGTGACTATGGCTACACCTTC
J gene: TRBJ2-1; D gene: -; V gene: TRBV9; clone size: -; CDR3 protein: CASSVATAGSEQFF; CDR3 DNA: TGTGCCAGCAGCGTAGCTACTGCGGGGAGCGAGCAGTTCTTC
J gene: TRBJ2-2; D gene: TRBD1; V gene: TRBV4-2; clone size: -; CDR3 protein: CASSQVWQGETGELFF; CDR3 DNA: TGTGCCAGCAGCCAAGTTTGGCAGGGGGAAACCGGGGAGCTGTTTTTT
J gene: TRBJ1-2; D gene: -; V gene: TRBV6-5; clone size: few; CDR3 protein: CASSAPGGVYGYTF; CDR3 DNA: TGTGCCAGCAGTGCCCCTGGGGGCGTCTATGGCTACACCTTC
J gene: TRBJ2-1; D gene: TRBD2; V gene: TRBV5-1; clone size: -; CDR3 protein: CASSPNPGLGTNEQFF; CDR3 DNA: TGCGCCAGCAGCCCGAACCCGGGACTAGGGACCAATGAGCAGTTCTTC
J gene: TRBJ2-7; D gene: -; V gene: TRBV27; clone size: -; CDR3 protein: CASSSWTDYEQYF; CDR3 DNA: TGTGCCAGCAGTTCCTGGACAGACTACGAGCAGTACTTC
J gene: TRBJ1-1; D gene: -; V gene: TRBV28; clone size: few; CDR3 protein: CASSPLSLSEAFF; CDR3 DNA: TGTGCCAGCAGTCCTCTTTCTCTCTCTGAAGCTTTCTTT
J gene: TRBJ1-1; D gene: -; V gene: TRBV5-6; clone size: -; CDR3 protein: CASSLLGNTAFF; CDR3 DNA: TGTGCCAGCAGCTTGCTCGGGAACACAGCTTTCTTT
J gene: TRBJ1-5; D gene: -; V gene: TRBV19; clone size: -; CDR3 protein: CASSAHDRRVYQPQHF; CDR3 DNA: TGTGCCAGTAGTGCACATGACAGGCGAGTGTATCAGCCCCAGCATTTT
J gene: TRBJ2-3; D gene: TRBD1; V gene: TRBV4-2; clone size: -; CDR3 protein: CASSQADRDTDTQYF; CDR3 DNA: TGTGCCAGCAGCCAAGCCGACAGGGACACAGATACGCAGTATTTT
J gene: TRBJ2-7; D gene: TRBD1; V gene: TRBV4-1; clone size: -; CDR3 protein: CASSQAGTGGVYEQYF; CDR3 DNA: TGCGCCAGCAGCCAGGCCGGGACAGGGGGCGTATACGAGCAGTACTTC